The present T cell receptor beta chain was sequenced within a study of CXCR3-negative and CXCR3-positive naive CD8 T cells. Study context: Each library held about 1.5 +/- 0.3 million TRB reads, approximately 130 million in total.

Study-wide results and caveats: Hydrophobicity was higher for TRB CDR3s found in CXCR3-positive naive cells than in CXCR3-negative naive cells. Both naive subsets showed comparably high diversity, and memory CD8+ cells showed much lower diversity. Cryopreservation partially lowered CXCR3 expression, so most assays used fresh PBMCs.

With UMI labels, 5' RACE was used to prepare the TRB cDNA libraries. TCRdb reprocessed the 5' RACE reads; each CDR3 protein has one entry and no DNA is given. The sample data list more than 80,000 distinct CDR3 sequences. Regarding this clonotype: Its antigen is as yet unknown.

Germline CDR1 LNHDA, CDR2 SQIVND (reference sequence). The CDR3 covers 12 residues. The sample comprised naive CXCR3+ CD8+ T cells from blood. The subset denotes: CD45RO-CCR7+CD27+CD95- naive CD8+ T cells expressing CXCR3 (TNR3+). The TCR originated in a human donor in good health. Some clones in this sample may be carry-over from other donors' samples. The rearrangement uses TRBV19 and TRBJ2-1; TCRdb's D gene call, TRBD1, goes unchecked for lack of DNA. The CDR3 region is CASSDSYNEQFF.